This entry features one T cell receptor beta chain sequence. Sequenced by immunoSEQ multiplex PCR; TCRdb stores in-frame clones only, minus some. The sample holds hundreds of thousands of clones, over 75% seen once. This sample is part of a study of shared T cell receptors in the human thymus. This CDR3 spans 15 amino acids. V was cut by 3 bases and J by 0 bases, with 6 bases left in between. Germline V gene sequence: CDR1 MNHEY, CDR2 SMNVEV (reference sequence). This sample also belongs to another study, concerning human thymus T cells. Per that study: Donors were healthy Finnish babies undergoing corrective operations for congenital heart defects. Surgeons resected thymus tissue during corrective heart surgery. Usage of V and J genes appeared biased in thymic and blood repertoires. Related work showed strongly overlapping thymic repertoires across unrelated individuals.

Material for sequencing was thymocytes. This chain connects TRBV27 to TRBJ2-6, with D possibly being TRBD2 (5 bases). This sequence was found in a boy less than two years old with a congenital heart defect. CDR3 sequence (DNA): TGTGCCAGCAGTTTGGGGAGCTCTGGGGCCAACGTCCTGACTTTC. It encodes CASSLGSSGANVLTF.